This TCR beta chain was found in a study of shared clonotypes between healthy human individuals. Assay used: immunoSEQ multiplex PCR; TCRdb lists only in-frame clones, some missing. The sample has 2 million to 2.5 million clones, more than 85% seen once. As for this clone: Its antigen is not identified.

Study-wide results and caveats: The sharing of approximately 4.6% of naive CD4 clonotypes was seen across a handful of donors. Sharing of clonotypes among donors was expected to vary with sequencing depth.

Germline CDR1 SEHNR, CDR2 FQNEAQ (reference sequence). CDR3 size: 16 residues. V lost 2 bases, J lost 0 bases, and 4 bases stayed unmatched. The specimen was naive CD4+ T cells from PBMCs. Described subset: CD45RA+ positively selected. The chain is built from TRBV7-9 and TRBJ2-1; 7 nucleotides match TRBD1. This clonotype was sampled from a man aged 18 to 30 in good health. Some clones in this sample may be carry-over from other donors' samples. The CDR3 bases are TGTGCCAGCAGCTTAAGACAGGGCGGCTCCTACAATGAGCAGTTCTTC. Translated: CASSLRQGGSYNEQFF.